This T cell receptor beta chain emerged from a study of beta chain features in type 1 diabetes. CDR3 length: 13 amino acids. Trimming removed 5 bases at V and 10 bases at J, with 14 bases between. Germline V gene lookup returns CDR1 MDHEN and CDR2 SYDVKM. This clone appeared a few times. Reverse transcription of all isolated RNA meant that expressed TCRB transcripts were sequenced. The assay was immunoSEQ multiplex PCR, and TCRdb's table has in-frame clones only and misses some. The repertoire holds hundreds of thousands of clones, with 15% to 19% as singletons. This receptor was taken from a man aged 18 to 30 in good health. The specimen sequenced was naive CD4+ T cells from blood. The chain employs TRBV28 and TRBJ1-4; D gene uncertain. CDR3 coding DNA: TGTGCCAGCAGTACGGGCTCACCGGGAAAACTGTTTTTT. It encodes CASSTGSPGKLFF. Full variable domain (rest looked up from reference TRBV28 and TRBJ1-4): DVKVTQSSRYLVKRTGEKVFLECVQDMDHENMFWYRQDPGLGLRLIYFSYDVKMKEKGDIPEGYSVSREKKERFSLILESASTNQTSMYLCASSTGSPGKLFFGSGTQLSVL.